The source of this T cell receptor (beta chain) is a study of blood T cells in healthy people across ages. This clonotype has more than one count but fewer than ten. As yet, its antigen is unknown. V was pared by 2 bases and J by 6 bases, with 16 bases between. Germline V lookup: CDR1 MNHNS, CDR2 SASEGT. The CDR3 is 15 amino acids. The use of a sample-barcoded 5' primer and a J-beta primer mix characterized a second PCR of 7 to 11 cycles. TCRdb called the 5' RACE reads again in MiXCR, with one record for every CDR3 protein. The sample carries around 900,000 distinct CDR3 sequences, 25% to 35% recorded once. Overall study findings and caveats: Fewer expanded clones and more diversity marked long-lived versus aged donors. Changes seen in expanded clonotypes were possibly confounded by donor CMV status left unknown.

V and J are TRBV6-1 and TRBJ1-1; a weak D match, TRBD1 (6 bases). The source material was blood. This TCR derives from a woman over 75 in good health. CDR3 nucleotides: TGTGCCAGCAGTGAAAATCGGGGGCGAGGGGCTGAAGCTTTCTTT. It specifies CASSENRGRGAEAFF.